This T cell receptor beta chain was documented in a study of T cell responses to AZD1222 COVID-19 vaccine. As regards this clone: What it binds is not known.

The table came from immunoSEQ multiplex PCR; TCRdb's copy has only in-frame clones and leaves some out. The data contain about 180,000 clones, 80% to 90% of them seen just once; the ten biggest clones take up about 0.53%. Regarding the study as a whole: Donors were mostly white British, more females; clonal diversity possibly underestimated. The study identified only a handful of AZD1222 recipients as seropositive at baseline.

This sample comprised peripheral blood, obtained on day 0 of AZD1222 vaccination. The TCR originated in an adult in good health.

In nucleotides, the CDR3 is TGTGCCAGCAGTCGACGGACCTCTAGCTCCTACGAGCAGTACTTC. Protein sequence: CASSRRTSSSYEQYF. The chain has TRBV6-5 and TRBJ2-7; D gene uncertain. Trimming pared 5 bases from V and 0 bases from J, leaving 14 bases between. In germline, CDR1 is MNHEY, CDR2 SVGAGI. This CDR3 is 15 amino acids long.